Shown below are 24 T cell receptor beta chains from a single sample sequenced in a study of beta chain features in type 1 diabetes (dated by TCRdb to 2016 to 2018). Libraries were constructed by the immunoSEQ multiplex PCR assay. The entire amount of isolated RNA was reverse transcribed using the High Capacity cDNA Reverse Transcription Kit, so the sequenced TCRB transcripts were expressed ones. The source is immuneACCESS, and TCRdb retained only in-frame sequences with V and J called. Part of the clones is not carried over; for the studies checked, unresolved V genes explain less than half of this, and the remainder is unexplained. This sample gives 860,000 or so clones in total; roughly 16% of them show up just once. The top ten constitute around 0.02% of the sample. The sample comprised naive CD4+ T cells from blood. The intended sense of this specimen's cell subset or site label: true naive CD4+ T cells. The receptors were gathered from a woman aged 18-30 years in good health.

V is TRBV23-1 and J is TRBJ2-5, with D perhaps assigned TRBD1 or TRBD2 (5 bases each). The J call may be faulty, since TRBJ2-7 better matches the DNA end. TRBV23-1 is an ORF, and what it does is uncertain. This CDR3 has 15 amino acids. DNA of the CDR3: TGCGCCAGCAGTCACAAGGGACCGAGCTCCTACGAGCAGTACTTC. Encoded protein: CASSHKGPSSYEQYF.

Of note for this clone: Within the sample, other DNA sequences also encode this same CDR3. The chain's CDR3 is CASSLGVSGNTIYF. The DNA of the CDR3 is TGTGCCAGCAGCTTAGGGGTTTCGGGAAACACCATATATTTT. The genes are TRBV7-9 and TRBJ1-3; unclear D gene. CDR3 length equals 14 residues. Trimming took 1 base from V and 4 from J, leaving 8 bases between them. Germline V gives CDR1 SEHNR, CDR2 FQNEAQ (reference sequence).

This clone was recorded a few times. CDR3 bases: TGTGCCAGCAGTGTGTCCCCTGAGACCCAGTACTTC. Amino acids: CASSVSPETQYF. The chain is built from TRBV2 and TRBJ2-5; D uncertain. CDR1 is SNHLY and CDR2 is FYNNEI in the germline V gene. With 4 bases removed from V and 5 bases from J, the gap between germline ends came to 8 bases. The CDR3 runs 12 residues.

This clone was seen more than once but under ten times. This chain uses TRBV5-4 with TRBJ2-5; 7 bases are shared with TRBD2. CDR1 SGHNT and CDR2 YYREEE come from the germline V gene (reference sequence). Trimming at V came to 4 bases and at J to 4 bases, leaving 10 bases not matched to a gene. The CDR3 is 15 amino acids. CDR3 region: CASSPSGAGTETQYF. The CDR3 DNA follows: TGTGCCAGCAGCCCGAGCGGGGCCGGGACAGAGACCCAGTACTTC.

The sample holds a few counts of this clone. The rearrangement joins TRBV7-2 to TRBJ2-1; 7 bases agree with TRBD1. V dropped 10 bases and J dropped 9; count of bases not matched to a gene: 24. Germline-derived CDR1 and CDR2 are SGHTA and FQGNSA. There are 17 residues in the CDR3. The CDR3 loop is CATREGAWASRLGEQFF. The CDR3 DNA follows: TGTGCCACCAGAGAGGGGGCTTGGGCTAGCCGACTCGGTGAGCAGTTCTTC.

This clone was detected only a few times. This chain uses TRBV27 with TRBJ1-1; 8 positions agree with TRBD1. V lost 5 bases and J lost 5; bases outside the gene matches: 10. Germline lookup yields CDR1 MNHEY and CDR2 SMNVEV (reference sequence). The CDR3 is made up of 15 amino acids. CDR3 coding DNA: TGTGCCAGCAGTCTCAGGACAGGGCCCCGTACTGAAGCTTTCTTT. Translated, it gives CASSLRTGPRTEAFF.

The chain links TRBV5-1 to TRBJ2-1; 7 bases align to TRBD2. Germline CDR1 and CDR2: SGHRS and YFSETQ. V shed 4 bases and J 1 base; nucleotides not matched to a gene: 20. The length of the CDR3 is 20 residues. The CDR3 region has the DNA TGCGCCAGCAGCCCCTCCGGGGGTTCGGCGGGAGAACTATCCTACAATGAGCAGTTCTTC. Protein sequence: CASSPSGGSAGELSYNEQFF.

Only a few counts were recorded for this clone. This chain links TRBV28 with TRBJ2-7, with 7 bases lining up with TRBD1. V dropped 5 bases and J dropped 1; count of bases not matched to a gene: 2. This CDR3 contains 13 residues. Germline CDR1 reads MDHEN; CDR2 reads SYDVKM. The chain's CDR3 is CASSPQGSYEQYF. CDR3 DNA: TGTGCCAGCAGTCCACAGGGGTCCTACGAGCAGTACTTC.

This clone appeared a few times. This sequence joins TRBV6-1 and TRBJ1-4; 9 bases fit TRBD1. CDR3 length equals 19 residues. The germline CDR1 and CDR2 sequences are MNHNS and SASEGT. V was pared by 4 bases and J by 7 bases, with 19 bases of the junction left unmatched. CDR3 DNA: TGTGCCAGCAGTGGTGGACAGGGGACGACTCCTAGCGCGCGTGAAAAACTGTTTTTT. It codes for CASSGGQGTTPSAREKLFF.

This clone was recorded a few times. The chain is built from TRBV9 and TRBJ2-1; 9 nucleotides line up with TRBD2. This CDR3 has 15 amino acids. Germline V lookup: CDR1 SGDLS, CDR2 YYNGEE. J was trimmed by 8 bases and V by 4 bases; bases with no gene match: 10. The CDR3 sequence is CASSLSGRSSDEQFF. CDR3 sequence (DNA): TGTGCCAGCAGCCTTAGCGGGAGATCAAGCGATGAGCAGTTCTTC.

This clone was picked up a small number of times. V gene TRBV28 combines with J gene TRBJ2-7, with D maybe TRBD1 (5 bases). Germline V gene lookup returns CDR1 MDHEN and CDR2 SYDVKM. V gave up 3 bases and J gave up 1 base, with 10 bases separating them. The CDR3 runs 14 residues. The CDR3 DNA is TGTGCCAGCAGTTTTGCAGGGAAATCCTACGAGCAGTACTTC. The encoded protein is CASSFAGKSYEQYF.

The chain combines TRBV25-1 with TRBJ2-7; 10 positions agree with TRBD2. There are 14 residues in the CDR3. Unmatched junction bases numbered 2, after V lost 5 bases and J lost 1 base. Germline V gene sequence: CDR1 MGHDK, CDR2 SYGVNS. CDR3 protein: CASSKLAGSYEQYF. The CDR3 region has the DNA TGTGCCAGCAGTAAACTAGCGGGATCCTACGAGCAGTACTTC.

This clone has only a few counts. The genes are TRBV18 and TRBJ1-2; perhaps TRBD1 as D (6 bases). From germline, CDR1 is KGHSH and CDR2 LQKENI. The CDR3 is made up of 13 amino acids. The V gene lost 6 bases and the J gene lost 6 bases, with 14 bases spanning the gap. CDR3 in amino acids: CASSPTGTHGYTF. The CDR3 nucleotides read TGTGCCAGCTCGCCCACAGGGACCCATGGCTACACCTTC.

This sequence joins TRBV10-2 and TRBJ2-1; D possibly corresponds to TRBD1 (5 bases). From germline, CDR1 is WSHSY and CDR2 SAAADI. V lost 10 bases, J lost 0 bases, and 10 bases lay in between. There are 13 residues in the CDR3. The CDR3 reads CATRQSSYNEQFF. The CDR3 region has the DNA TGCGCCACCCGACAGAGCTCCTACAATGAGCAGTTCTTC.

V gene TRBV11-2 combines with J gene TRBJ2-3; 7 bases agree with TRBD2. The CDR3 sequence is 15 residues long. V lost 3 bases, J lost 6 bases, and 9 bases stayed unmatched. CDR1 and CDR2 (germline): SGHAT, FQNNGV. The CDR3 region has the DNA TGTGCCAGCAGCTTTCCGGCGGGAGTTTCGGATACGCAGTATTTT. As protein: CASSFPAGVSDTQYF.

This clone was counted between two and nine times. The chain has TRBV28 and TRBJ2-1; D is possibly TRBD2 (6 bases). This CDR3 spans 15 amino acids. V was shortened by 5 bases and J by 4 bases, with 15 bases between the two germline ends. Germline lookup yields CDR1 MDHEN and CDR2 SYDVKM. In DNA form, the CDR3 reads TGTGCCAGCAGTCAGGAGGGGAGCCGATACAATGAGCAGTTCTTC. This gives the protein CASSQEGSRYNEQFF.

This rearrangement joins TRBV6-1 to TRBJ2-7; 14 nucleotides align to TRBD2. The CDR3 is made up of 15 amino acids. The J segment lost 4 bases and the V segment lost 7 bases, leaving 6 bases of the junction unmatched. CDR1 and CDR2 from the germline V gene are MNHNS and SASEGT. The CDR3 DNA reads as TGTGCCAGCATAAGGGGACTAGCGGGAGAATACGAGCAGTACTTC. Amino acid sequence: CASIRGLAGEYEQYF.

This clone was counted a few times. Different DNA sequences within this sample yield the same CDR3. CDR3 sequence (DNA): TGTGCCAGCTCACCGGGACATCAAGAGACCCAGTACTTC. Translation: CASSPGHQETQYF. This chain joins TRBV18 and TRBJ2-5; D is perhaps TRBD1 (6 bases). The germline CDR1 and CDR2 sequences are KGHSH and LQKENI. The CDR3 extends over 13 amino acids. With 3 bases removed from V and 2 bases from J, the gap between germline ends came to 7 bases.

The chain couples TRBV6-1 to TRBJ1-1, with D unclear. CDR3 length: 13 residues. From germline, CDR1 is MNHNS and CDR2 SASEGT. V lost 8 bases to trimming and J lost 3 bases, with 13 bases between them. The CDR3 protein is CASGIDWYTEAFF. The CDR3 region has the DNA TGTGCCAGCGGCATAGACTGGTACACTGAAGCTTTCTTT.

This clone was counted a few times. The sample contains more than one DNA sequence encoding this CDR3. The V and J genes are TRBV7-9 and TRBJ1-2; D gene uncertain. The V end lost 3 bases, the J end lost 2 bases, and 7 bases lay between the germline ends. Germline values: CDR1 SEHNR, CDR2 FQNEAQ (reference sequence). The CDR3 is 13 residues long. CDR3 in DNA: TGTGCCAGCAGCTTGGCGGCCAACTATGGCTACACCTTC. The encoded protein is CASSLAANYGYTF.

There are a few counts of this clone. The gene calls are TRBV28 and TRBJ2-7; D is undetermined. This CDR3 has 15 residues. V gave up 6 bases and J gave up 2 bases, with 17 bases separating them. The V gene's germline CDR1 is MDHEN and CDR2 SYDVKM. CDR3 nucleotides: TGTGCCAGCAGCCGCGCTGGTCGCCTGGCCTACGAGCAGTACTTC. It encodes CASSRAGRLAYEQYF.

The V call is TRBV6-1, the J call TRBJ2-5; D tentatively fits TRBD1 or TRBD2 (5 bases each). The CDR3 totals 13 residues. Trimming cost V 4 bases and J 5 bases, with 11 bases left between them. The germline CDR1 and CDR2 sequences are MNHNS and SASEGT. This CDR3 reads CASSAYRRETQYF. As DNA, the CDR3 is TGTGCCAGCAGTGCCTACAGGAGGGAGACCCAGTACTTC.

The chain couples TRBV13 to TRBJ2-7; tentative D call: TRBD1 (6 bases). The CDR3 consists of 15 residues. V dropped 4 bases and J dropped 2 bases, with 15 bases sitting between them. Germline values: CDR1 PRHDT, CDR2 FYEKMQ (reference sequence). This CDR3 reads CASSSRTVRPYEQYF. CDR3 nucleotides: TGTGCCAGCAGCTCACGGACAGTGAGACCCTACGAGCAGTACTTC.

The chain is built from TRBV5-1 and TRBJ2-5, with 9 positions matching TRBD2. The V gene's germline CDR1 is SGHRS and CDR2 YFSETQ. This CDR3 contains 15 residues. The V and J ends lost 4 bases and 2 bases, in that order; junction bases with no gene match: 6. CDR3 sequence (DNA): TGCGCCAGCAGCCCGGGGACTAGCCCTCAAGAGACCCAGTACTTC. Its translation: CASSPGTSPQETQYF. The full variable domain, rest sourced from reference TRBV5-1 and TRBJ2-5, is KAGVTQTPRYLIKTRGQQVTLSCSPISGHRSVSWYQQTPGQGLQFLFEYFSETQRNKGNFPGRFSGRQFSNSRSEMNVSTLELGDSALYLCASSPGTSPQETQYFGPGTRLLVL.